Listed below are T cell receptor beta chains from one sample, sequenced in a study of cytomegalovirus exposure and HLA in healthy donors. Here immunoSEQ multiplex PCR was the method, and the copy in TCRdb shows in-frame clones only, minus some. The sample yields over 100,000 clones, 75% to 90% seen once. The sequenced material came from PBMCs. The source is a young man in good health and CMV-seronegative. CDR3s include the opening cysteine and the closing phenylalanine or tryptophan. A D gene is named only where the DNA matches it firmly. Size tells how often a clone was seen (once, few, many) or the class of an expanded clone, and some rows leave it out.

TGTGCCAGCAGGGTGGCAGGGCTTAACACCGGGGAGCTGTTTTTT,CASRVAGLNTGELFF,NA,once,TRBV28,TRBJ2-2
TGTGCCAGCAGCTTTGGGCGTGACACTGAAGCTTTCTTT,CASSFGRDTEAFF,NA,NA,TRBV7-9,TRBJ1-1
TGTGCCAGTAGTATGGGGGGAAACCAAGAGACCCAGTACTTC,CASSMGGNQETQYF,NA,NA,TRBV19,TRBJ2-5
TGTGCCAGTAGTCCTATAGCGGGGGGACTTAAGGCCTACAATGAGCAGTTCTTC,CASSPIAGGLKAYNEQFF,TRBD2,NA,TRBV19,TRBJ2-1
TGTGCCAGCAGCTTGACAGGGATATATGGCTACACCTTC,CASSLTGIYGYTF,TRBD1,NA,TRBV7-2,TRBJ1-2
TGTGCCAGCAGCTTAGTTGCAGGGCGGGAGCAGTACTTC,CASSLVAGREQYF,NA,NA,TRBV7-2,TRBJ2-7
TGTGCCAGCAGTGACTCAGGGGGGGCCGCAGATACGCAGTATTTT,CASSDSGGAADTQYF,NA,NA,TRBV6-4,TRBJ2-3
TGTGCCAGCGGCCTGAGACAGCCTAATCAGCCCCAGCATTTT,CASGLRQPNQPQHF,NA,NA,TRBV27,TRBJ1-5
TGTGCCAGTAGTATGTTGACAGGGGACGAGCAGTACTTC,CASSMLTGDEQYF,TRBD1,NA,TRBV19,TRBJ2-7
TGTGCCAGCAAACAGGACAATCAGCCCCAGCATTTT,CASKQDNQPQHF,NA,NA,TRBV2,TRBJ1-5
TGCGCCAGCAGCCCCCGCGGCGGGGGGCCCTCCTACGAGCAGTACTTC,CASSPRGGGPSYEQYF,TRBD2,NA,TRBV5-1,TRBJ2-7
TGTGCCAGCAGAAGGACACTTGACTATGGCTACACCTTC,CASRRTLDYGYTF,NA,NA,TRBV2,TRBJ1-2
TGTGCCAGCAGTTTGACGGGGGTGGCCTACGAGCAGTACTTC,CASSLTGVAYEQYF,NA,NA,TRBV28,TRBJ2-7
TGCGCCAGCAAACTAGACAGGGGTAACTATGGCTACACCTTC,CASKLDRGNYGYTF,TRBD1,NA,TRBV5-1,TRBJ1-2
TGTGCCAGCAGCTTATCTGCAACTAATGAAAAACTGTTTTTT,CASSLSATNEKLFF,NA,NA,TRBV7-9,TRBJ1-4
TGCGCCAGCAGTCAATCGTCCAGGGCCAGCAATCAGCCCCAGCATTTT,CASSQSSRASNQPQHF,NA,NA,TRBV23-1,TRBJ1-5